These 15 T cell receptor beta chains originate from one sample sequenced in a study of regulatory T cells in long-lasting Graves disease. Arm-PCR with iRepertoire HTBI primers amplified the CDR3 regions for these TCR beta libraries. TCRdb itself ran the multiplex PCR reads through MiXCR, one entry per CDR3 protein. The table records 400,000 to 450,000 distinct CDR3 sequences, about 16% of them present only once. Time point given: newly diagnosed GD, antithyroid drugs for less than 3 months. PBMCs were the source of the RNA used for TCR sequencing. This sample also appeared in a second study, on T cells in Graves' hyperthyroidism and ophthalmopathy.

This specimen was peripheral blood mononuclear cells (PBMCs), taken at new diagnosis, from a patient treated with antithyroid drugs. All receptors derive from a woman in her twenties or thirties with Graves disease.

A few counts support this clonotype. This could be a read error, since a much larger clone is one nucleotide away. The CDR3 is CASSSPRGRASGQFF. For the CDR3, the DNA is TGTGCCAGCAGCTCCCCCCGCGGGAGGGCCAGTGGGCAGTTCTTC. The chain is built from TRBV7-9 and TRBJ2-4; 9 bases agree with TRBD2. The DNA end lines up better with TRBJ2-1; the J call may be wrong. CDR1 SEHNR and CDR2 FQNEAQ come from the germline V gene (reference sequence). The CDR3 covers 15 residues.

At least ten counts were recorded for this clonotype. This sequence joins TRBV3-1 and TRBJ2-1; tentative D call: TRBD2 (5 bases). Trimming shortened V by 8 bases and J by 4 bases, and 6 bases separated the two germline ends. CDR1 LGHDT and CDR2 YNNKEL come from the germline V gene (reference sequence). This CDR3 contains 11 residues. CDR3 bases: TGTGCCAGCGGACTTTACAATGAGCAGTTCTTC. This codes for CASGLYNEQFF.

This clonotype was recorded at least ten times. This chain connects TRBV27 to TRBJ2-5; D is perhaps TRBD2 (6 bases). V lost 10 bases and J 4 bases, leaving 22 bases between the germline ends. CDR1 and CDR2 (germline): MNHEY, SMNVEV (reference sequence). This CDR3 contains 15 residues. The CDR3 DNA is TGTGCCATCGGGCGGTATGGGGGGTCGTCAGAGACCCAGTACTTC. Its protein is CAIGRYGGSSETQYF.

This clonotype was found many times. The rearrangement links TRBV7-8 to TRBJ1-4; 8 nucleotides align to TRBD1. The CDR3 length is 15 residues. CDR1 SGHVS and CDR2 FQNEAQ come from the germline V gene. The ends lost 5 bases at V and 7 bases at J; junction bases unmatched: 9. The CDR3 is CASSPPGQGGEKLFF. The DNA of the CDR3 is TGTGCCAGCAGCCCCCCTGGACAGGGCGGTGAAAAACTGTTTTTT.

This clonotype was detected many times. The V call is TRBV28, the J call TRBJ2-7; D is perhaps TRBD1 (5 bases). The germline V gene encodes CDR1 MDHEN and CDR2 SYDVKM. This CDR3 is built from 15 residues. Deletions cut 8 bases from V and 2 bases from J, with 19 bases between. CDR3 in DNA: TGTGCCAGCTGCGAAGGGGCAGCCTCCACCTACGAGCAGTACTTC. Protein product: CASCEGAASTYEQYF.

This clonotype showed up just a few times. J is TRBJ2-1 and V is TRBV7-9; 12 nucleotides align to TRBD2. The CDR3 is made up of 14 amino acids. J gave up 9 bases and V 2 bases, and 2 bases lay outside the gene matches. Per the germline V gene, CDR1 is SEHNR and CDR2 is FQNEAQ (reference sequence). The chain's CDR3 is CASSLKTSGGEQFF. DNA of the CDR3: TGTGCCAGCAGCTTAAAGACTAGCGGGGGTGAGCAGTTCTTC.

This clonotype was detected ten times or more. The chain joins TRBV6-5 to TRBJ1-1; possibly TRBD1 for D (5 bases). The ends were cut back, 0 bases at V and 0 bases at J, with 5 bases in the middle. The V gene's germline CDR1 is MNHEY and CDR2 SVGAGI. The CDR3 runs 14 residues. CDR3 nucleotide sequence: TGTGCCAGCAGTTACTCGACAGTGAACACTGAAGCTTTCTTT. Its translation is CASSYSTVNTEAFF.

This clonotype was seen at least ten times. The chain carries TRBV18 and TRBJ2-5; 12 bases agree with TRBD2. CDR1 is KGHSH, CDR2 LQKENI, per germline. Trimming removed 0 bases from V and 5 bases from J; junction bases left unmatched: 4. CDR3 length equals 16 residues. The DNA of the CDR3 is TGTGCCAGCTCACCACCGACTAGCGGGAGCCGGGAGACCCAGTACTTC. Translation: CASSPPTSGSRETQYF. Supplemented by reference TRBV18 and TRBJ2-5, the full variable domain reads NAGVMQNPRHLVRRRGQEARLRCSPMKGHSHVYWYRQLPEEGLKFMVYLQKENIIDESGMPKERFSAEFPKEGPSILRIQQVVRGDSAAYFCASSPPTSGSRETQYFGPGTRLLVL.

The chain uses TRBV18 and TRBJ2-1, with a possible D match to TRBD2 (6 bases). The germline V gene has CDR1 KGHSH and CDR2 LQKENI. The ends were cut back, 3 bases at V and 5 bases at J, with 17 bases in the middle. The CDR3 runs 16 residues. DNA of the CDR3: TGTGCCAGCTCACCCCGAACTAGTAGCGGACACAATGAGCAGTTCTTC. Amino acid sequence: CASSPRTSSGHNEQFF. The full variable domain, rest sourced from reference TRBV18 and TRBJ2-1, is NAGVMQNPRHLVRRRGQEARLRCSPMKGHSHVYWYRQLPEEGLKFMVYLQKENIIDESGMPKERFSAEFPKEGPSILRIQQVVRGDSAAYFCASSPRTSSGHNEQFFGPGTRLTVL.

In its sample, this clonotype was seen many times. The chain combines TRBV12-3 or TRBV12-4 with TRBJ2-2; TRBD2 aligns across 10 bases. This CDR3 spans 17 amino acids. With V trimmed by 6 bases and J by 6 bases, 13 bases remained unmatched. This CDR3 reads CASRGRLAGVEAGELFF. The CDR3 DNA reads as TGTGCCAGCAGGGGAAGGCTAGCGGGAGTGGAGGCCGGGGAGCTGTTTTTT.

The chain carries TRBV6-1 and TRBJ2-3; 10 bases fit TRBD2. This CDR3 has 19 residues. Germline-derived CDR1 and CDR2 are MNHNS and SASEGT. V gave up 7 bases and J gave up 3 bases; unmatched junction bases: 19. The CDR3, as DNA: TGTGCCAGCACCAAAAAAGTCCTGGCTAGCGGGAGTATTACAGATACGCAGTATTTT. Translation gives CASTKKVLASGSITDTQYF.

This clonotype was found many times. The chain links TRBV5-1 to TRBJ2-3; 7 bases are a match to TRBD2. CDR1 and CDR2 (germline): SGHRS, YFSETQ. The V segment lost 4 bases and the J segment 0 bases; nucleotides outside the gene matches: 2. The CDR3 is 14 residues long. The CDR3 bases are TGCGCCAGCAGCCATAGCGGGAGCACAGATACGCAGTATTTT. Amino acid sequence: CASSHSGSTDTQYF.

This chain uses TRBV29-1 with TRBJ2-7, with unresolved D. The CDR3 consists of 15 residues. Deletions cut 6 bases from V and 1 base from J, with 19 bases between. Germline loops: CDR1 SQVTM, CDR2 ANQGSEA. DNA for the CDR3: TGCAGCGTCCTTACTTCTTTACAAAGATCCTACGAGCAGTACTTC. Its protein product is CSVLTSLQRSYEQYF.

In its sample, this clonotype was seen a few times. The V and J genes are TRBV6-1 and TRBJ2-1; 13 bases fit TRBD2. The CDR3 covers 20 residues. Trimming at V came to 7 bases and at J to 2 bases, leaving 17 bases not matched to a gene. CDR1 MNHNS and CDR2 SASEGT come from the germline V gene. The CDR3 loop is CASITPLGRTSGRTYNEQFF. CDR3 DNA sequence: TGTGCCAGCATCACACCCCTCGGCAGGACTAGCGGGAGAACCTACAATGAGCAGTTCTTC.

This clonotype was counted ten times or more. The chain joins TRBV11-2 to TRBJ1-5, with 7 bases fitting TRBD1. After removal of 5 bases from V and 5 bases from J, the junction contained 18 bases not matched to a gene. Germline CDR1 is SGHAT and CDR2 is FQNNGV. This CDR3 has 18 amino acids. The CDR3 DNA follows: TGTGCCAGCAGCGCCCAAAATACCCGGACAGGTCGGGATCAGCCCCAGCATTTT. It encodes CASSAQNTRTGRDQPQHF.